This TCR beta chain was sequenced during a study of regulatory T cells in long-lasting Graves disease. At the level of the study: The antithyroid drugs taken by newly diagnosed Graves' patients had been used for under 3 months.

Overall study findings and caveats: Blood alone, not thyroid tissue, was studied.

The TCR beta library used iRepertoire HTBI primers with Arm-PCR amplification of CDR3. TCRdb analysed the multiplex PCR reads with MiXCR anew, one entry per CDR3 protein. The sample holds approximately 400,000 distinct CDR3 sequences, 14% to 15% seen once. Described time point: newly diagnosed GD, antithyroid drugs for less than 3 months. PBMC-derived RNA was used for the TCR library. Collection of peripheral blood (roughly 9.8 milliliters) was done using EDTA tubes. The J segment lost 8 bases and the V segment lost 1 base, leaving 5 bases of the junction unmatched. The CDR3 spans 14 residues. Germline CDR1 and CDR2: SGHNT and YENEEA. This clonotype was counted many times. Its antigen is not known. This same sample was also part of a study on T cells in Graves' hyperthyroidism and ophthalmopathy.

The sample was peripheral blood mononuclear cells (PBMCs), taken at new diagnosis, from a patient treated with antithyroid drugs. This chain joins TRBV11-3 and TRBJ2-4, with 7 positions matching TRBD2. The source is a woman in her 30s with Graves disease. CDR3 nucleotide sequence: TGTGCCAGCAGCTTAGCGGGAGGAGGGCACATTCAGTACTTC. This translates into CASSLAGGGHIQYF.